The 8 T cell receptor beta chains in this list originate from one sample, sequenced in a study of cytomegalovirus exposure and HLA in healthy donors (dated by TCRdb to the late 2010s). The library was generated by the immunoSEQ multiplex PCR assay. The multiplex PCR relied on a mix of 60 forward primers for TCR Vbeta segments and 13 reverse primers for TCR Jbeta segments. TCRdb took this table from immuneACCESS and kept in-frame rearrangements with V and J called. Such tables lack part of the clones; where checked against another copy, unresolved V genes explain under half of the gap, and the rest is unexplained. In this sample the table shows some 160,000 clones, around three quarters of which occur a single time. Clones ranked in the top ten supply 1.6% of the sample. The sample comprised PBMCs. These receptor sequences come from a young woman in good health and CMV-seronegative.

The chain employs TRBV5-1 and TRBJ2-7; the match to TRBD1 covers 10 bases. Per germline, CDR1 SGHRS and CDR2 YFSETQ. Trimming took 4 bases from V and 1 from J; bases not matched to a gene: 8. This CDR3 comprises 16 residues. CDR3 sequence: CASSPRLGQGSYEQYF. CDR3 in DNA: TGCGCCAGCAGCCCCCGTTTGGGACAGGGGTCCTACGAGCAGTACTTC.

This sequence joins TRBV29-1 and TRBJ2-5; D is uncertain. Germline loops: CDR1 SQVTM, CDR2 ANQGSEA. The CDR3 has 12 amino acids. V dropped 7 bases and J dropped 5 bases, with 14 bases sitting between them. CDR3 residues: CSGYMAGETQYF. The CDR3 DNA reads TGCAGCGGGTACATGGCCGGGGAGACCCAGTACTTC.

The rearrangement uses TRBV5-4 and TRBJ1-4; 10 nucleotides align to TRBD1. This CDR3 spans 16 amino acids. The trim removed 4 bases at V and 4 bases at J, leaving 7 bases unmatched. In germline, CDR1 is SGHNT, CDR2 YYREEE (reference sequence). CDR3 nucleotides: TGTGCCAGCAGCCTGGGGACAGGGGCGAATAATGAAAAACTGTTTTTT. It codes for CASSLGTGANNEKLFF.

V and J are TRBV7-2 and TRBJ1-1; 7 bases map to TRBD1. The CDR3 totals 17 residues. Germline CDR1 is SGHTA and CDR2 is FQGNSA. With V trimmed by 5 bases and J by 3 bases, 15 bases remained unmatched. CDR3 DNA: TGTGCCAGCAGCCAAGACCCGACAGGGTATGAGGACACTGAAGCTTTCTTT. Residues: CASSQDPTGYEDTEAFF.

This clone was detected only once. CDR3 bases: TGTGCCAGCGAAGACGGGAGGTATTCAGATACGCAGTATTTT. It specifies CASEDGRYSDTQYF. The chain combines TRBV2 with TRBJ2-3, with TRBD2 matching 7 bases. Germline-derived CDR1 and CDR2 are SNHLY and FYNNEI. The CDR3 sequence is 14 residues long. V shed 8 bases, J shed 4 bases, and the junction held 9 bases outside the gene matches.

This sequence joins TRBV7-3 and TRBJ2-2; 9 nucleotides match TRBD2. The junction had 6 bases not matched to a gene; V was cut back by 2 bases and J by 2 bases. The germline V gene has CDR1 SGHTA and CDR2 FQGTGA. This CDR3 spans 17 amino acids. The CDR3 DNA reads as TGTGCCAGCAGCTTATACGCGGGGGGGCCCAACACCGGGGAGCTGTTTTTT. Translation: CASSLYAGGPNTGELFF.

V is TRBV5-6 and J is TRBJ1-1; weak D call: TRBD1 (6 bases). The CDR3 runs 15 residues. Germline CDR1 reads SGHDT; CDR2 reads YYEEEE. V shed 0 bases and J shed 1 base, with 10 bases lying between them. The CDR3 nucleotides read TGTGCCAGCAGCTTGGTTTGGACAGCGAACACTGAAGCTTTCTTT. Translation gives CASSLVWTANTEAFF.

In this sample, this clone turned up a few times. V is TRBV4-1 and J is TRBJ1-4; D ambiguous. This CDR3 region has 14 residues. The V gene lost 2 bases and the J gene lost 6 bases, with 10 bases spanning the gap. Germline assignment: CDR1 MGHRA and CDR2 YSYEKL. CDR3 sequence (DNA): TGCGCCAGCAGCCAACACCTCCGGGATGAAAAACTGTTTTTT. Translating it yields CASSQHLRDEKLFF.